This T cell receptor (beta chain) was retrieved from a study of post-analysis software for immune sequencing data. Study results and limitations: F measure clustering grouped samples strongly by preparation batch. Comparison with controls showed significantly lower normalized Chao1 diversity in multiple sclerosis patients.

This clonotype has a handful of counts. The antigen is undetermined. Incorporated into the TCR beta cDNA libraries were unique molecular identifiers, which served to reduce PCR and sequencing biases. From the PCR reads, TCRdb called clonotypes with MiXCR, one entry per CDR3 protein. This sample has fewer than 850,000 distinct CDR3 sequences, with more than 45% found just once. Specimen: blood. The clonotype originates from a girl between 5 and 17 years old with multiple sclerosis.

CDR3 in amino acids: CASSVDQSSYNEQFF. The CDR3 coding sequence is TGTGCCAGCAGTGTTGACCAGAGCTCCTACAATGAGCAGTTCTTC. The genes are TRBV6-1 and TRBJ2-1; D ambiguous. The germline V gene encodes CDR1 MNHNS and CDR2 SASEGT. This CDR3 has 15 amino acids. V lost 4 bases and J 0 bases, leaving 10 bases between the germline ends.